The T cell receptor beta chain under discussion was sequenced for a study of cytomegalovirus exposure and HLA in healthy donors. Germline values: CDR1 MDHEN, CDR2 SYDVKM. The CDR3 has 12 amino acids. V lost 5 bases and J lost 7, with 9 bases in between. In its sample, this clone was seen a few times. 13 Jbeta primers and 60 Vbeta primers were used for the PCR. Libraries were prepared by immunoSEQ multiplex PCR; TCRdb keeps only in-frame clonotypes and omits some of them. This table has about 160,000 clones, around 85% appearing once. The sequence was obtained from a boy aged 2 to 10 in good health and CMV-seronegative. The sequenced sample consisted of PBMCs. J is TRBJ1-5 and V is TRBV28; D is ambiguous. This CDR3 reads CASSPVRQPQHF. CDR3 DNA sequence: TGTGCCAGCAGTCCGGTTAGACAGCCCCAGCATTTT.